The 7 T cell receptor beta chains below come from one sample, sequenced in a study of T cell repertoires in cytomegalovirus infection. These receptors are not linked to any known antigen. TCRdb re-derived calls from the reads in MiXCR, one entry per CDR3 protein. This table holds roughly 78,000 distinct CDR3 sequences, approximately 39% found once. The sample in question was CD8+ T cells from cultured PBMCs, obtained from culture after CMV antigen stimulation. The receptors originated from a human donor in good health (CMV status not recorded). Some clones in this sample may be carry-over from other donors' samples.

The J gene is TRBJ2-3, the V gene TRBV7-4; D call uncertain. The CDR3 contains 14 residues. With 1 base removed from V and 1 base from J, the gap between germline ends came to 6 bases. From germline, CDR1 is SGHVT and CDR2 SQSDAQ. CDR3 residues: CASSLVRGTDTQYF. CDR3 nucleotides: TGTGCCAGCAGCTTAGTAAGGGGCACAGATACGCAGTATTTT.

V gene TRBV28 combines with J gene TRBJ1-2; perhaps TRBD1 as D (6 bases). In germline, CDR1 is MDHEN, CDR2 SYDVKM. This CDR3 comprises 13 residues. Trimming removed 2 bases from V and 5 bases from J, with 9 bases in between. CDR3 protein: CASSLDRIYGYTF. The CDR3 DNA reads TGTGCCAGCAGTTTAGACAGGATTTATGGCTACACCTTC.

V usage is TRBV27 and J usage is TRBJ2-3; D possibly corresponds to TRBD2 (5 bases). The CDR3 consists of 14 residues. The V gene lost 4 bases and the J gene lost 2 bases, with 10 bases spanning the gap. Germline V gene sequence: CDR1 MNHEY, CDR2 SMNVEV (reference sequence). DNA for the CDR3: TGTGCCAGCAGTTCTGGCGGACTCACAGATACGCAGTATTTT. This codes for CASSSGGLTDTQYF.

V and J are TRBV2 and TRBJ2-4, with D tentatively TRBD1 or TRBD2 (5 bases each). This CDR3 comprises 16 residues. The germline gives CDR1 SNHLY, CDR2 FYNNEI. V was trimmed by 2 bases and J by 6 bases, leaving 17 bases between them. CDR3 sequence (DNA): TGTGCCAGCAGTGAAAGTTCCTGGGGGAAGGCAAACATTCAGTACTTC. Its translation is CASSESSWGKANIQYF.

The chain is built from TRBV11-3 and TRBJ2-1; D is unresolved. Germline V gene data show CDR1 as SGHNT and CDR2 as YENEEA. Trimming took 2 bases from V and 7 from J, leaving 12 bases between them. The length of the CDR3 is 14 residues. CDR3 in amino acids: CASSLSGLRNEQFF. In DNA form, the CDR3 reads TGTGCCAGCAGCTTATCCGGGCTCAGGAATGAGCAGTTCTTC.

This clonotype was picked up a small number of times. The CDR3 loop is CASSYPGGLDTEAFF. The CDR3 region has the DNA TGTGCCAGCAGCTACCCAGGGGGCTTGGACACTGAAGCTTTCTTT. The chain links TRBV7-6 to TRBJ1-1, with 8 nucleotides matching TRBD1. Trimming at V came to 4 bases and at J to 3 bases, leaving 7 bases not matched to a gene. The CDR3 runs to 15 residues. CDR1 and CDR2 (germline): SGHVS, FNYEAQ.

This clonotype was recorded at least ten times. The chain is built from TRBV4-3 and TRBJ1-5; D gene uncertain. Germline assignment: CDR1 LGHNA and CDR2 YSLEER. The length of the CDR3 is 13 residues. Trimming cost V 4 bases and J 3 bases, with 7 bases left between them. In nucleotides, the CDR3 is TGCGCCAGCAGCCTTGGGCCCAATCAGCCCCAGCATTTT. Amino acids: CASSLGPNQPQHF.